One sample yielded the 32 T cell receptor beta chains listed below, sequenced in a study of vaccination effects on CD4 cells after COVID-19. Viral peptide pools were used in the ViraFEST assay to expand antigen-specific CD4+ T cells, and sequencing came afterward. Following 10 days of culture, CD4+ T cells were isolated. Profiling relied on immunoSEQ multiplex PCR, and the TCRdb table lists in-frame clones only, not all of them. The repertoire holds around 31,000 clones, with roughly two thirds as singletons. No antigen is known for these receptors. The sequenced sample was CD4+ T cells from PBMCs cultured with HCoV-229E spike peptides, obtained before COVID-19 vaccination. The receptors derive from a human donor who received a COVID-19 vaccine.

This chain uses TRBV5-6 with TRBJ2-7; D unresolved. The germline CDR1 and CDR2 sequences are SGHDT and YYEEEE. The V end was cut by 2 bases, the J end by 0 bases, with 18 bases between. The CDR3 extends over 17 amino acids. CDR3: CASSFGFSGRSSYEQYF. The CDR3, as DNA: TGTGCCAGCAGCTTCGGGTTCTCGGGCAGAAGCTCCTACGAGCAGTACTTC.

This chain connects TRBV5-1 to TRBJ2-3, with D maybe TRBD2 (5 bases). Germline V gives CDR1 SGHRS, CDR2 YFSETQ. This CDR3 region has 14 residues. Trimming pared 6 bases from V and 0 bases from J, leaving 11 bases between. The CDR3 spells CASNSGTSTDTQYF. In DNA form, the CDR3 reads TGCGCCAGCAACAGCGGAACTAGCACAGATACGCAGTATTTT.

The chain carries TRBV18 and TRBJ2-2; D possibly corresponds to TRBD1 (7 bases). The germline V and J ends were trimmed by 3 bases and 1 base, with 15 bases remaining between them. There are 17 residues in the CDR3. CDR1 and CDR2 (germline): KGHSH, LQKENI. The CDR3 nucleotides are TGTGCCAGCTCACCTCGCGCGGGACAGCTGAACACCGGGGAGCTGTTTTTT. Its protein product is CASSPRAGQLNTGELFF. Together with reference TRBV18 and TRBJ2-2, the CDR3 gives the full variable domain: NAGVMQNPRHLVRRRGQEARLRCSPMKGHSHVYWYRQLPEEGLKFMVYLQKENIIDESGMPKERFSAEFPKEGPSILRIQQVVRGDSAAYFCASSPRAGQLNTGELFFGEGSRLTVL.

CDR3 DNA: TGTGCCAGTAGACCCACCCGGTCGGGGAACACTGAAGCTTTCTTT. This translates into CASRPTRSGNTEAFF. The rearrangement joins TRBV19 to TRBJ1-1; D is ambiguous. Trimming removed 6 bases from V and 1 base from J, with 15 bases in between. Germline lookup yields CDR1 LNHDA and CDR2 SQIVND (reference sequence). The CDR3 spans 15 residues.

The rearrangement joins TRBV7-2 to TRBJ2-5, with D possibly TRBD2 on 5 matching bases. Per the germline V gene, CDR1 is SGHTA and CDR2 is FQGNSA. V was clipped by 0 bases and J by 5 bases, with 10 bases between them. The CDR3 contains 14 residues. The CDR3 DNA sequence: TGTGCCAGCAGCTTAGCGTACGGCGGGGAGACCCAGTACTTC. This gives the protein CASSLAYGGETQYF.

This clone was counted between two and nine times. The chain is built from TRBV5-1 and TRBJ2-7, with D perhaps TRBD1 (5 bases). Germline CDR1 and CDR2: SGHRS and YFSETQ. The CDR3 contains 14 residues. The V gene lost 3 bases and the J gene lost 0 bases, with 10 bases spanning the gap. CDR3 sequence reads: CASSSDSRSYEQYF. The CDR3 nucleotides read TGCGCCAGCAGCTCAGACAGTCGCTCCTACGAGCAGTACTTC.

The rearrangement links TRBV30 to TRBJ2-5, with D possibly being TRBD1 (6 bases). The CDR3 has 14 amino acids. V was clipped by 0 bases and J by 5 bases, with 13 bases between them. Germline CDR1 and CDR2: GTSNPN and SVGIG (reference sequence). CDR3 loop: CAWSVTGIGETQYF. The CDR3 region has the DNA TGTGCCTGGAGTGTCACAGGGATCGGGGAGACCCAGTACTTC.

The rearrangement joins TRBV5-4 to TRBJ2-1, with D perhaps TRBD1 (6 bases). Germline CDR1 SGHNT, CDR2 YYREEE (reference sequence). This CDR3 region has 13 residues. V lost 6 bases to trimming and J lost 6 bases, with 13 bases between them. CDR3 nucleotide sequence: TGTGCCAGCACCCAACAGGGTGGCAATGAGCAGTTCTTC. Translating gives CASTQQGGNEQFF. The full variable domain, with the rest looked up from reference TRBV5-4 and TRBJ2-1, is ETGVTQSPTHLIKTRGQQVTLRCSSQSGHNTVSWYQQALGQGPQFIFQYYREEENGRGNFPPRFSGLQFPNYSSELNVNALELDDSALYLCASTQQGGNEQFFGPGTRLTVL.

This chain joins TRBV3-1 (or the pseudogene TRBV3-2) and TRBJ1-1; 8 bases are shared with TRBD1. Looked up from germline, CDR1 is LGHDT and CDR2 is YNNKEL (reference sequence). The trim removed 6 bases at V and 4 bases at J, leaving 4 bases unmatched. This CDR3 has 13 amino acids. In nucleotides, the CDR3 is TGTGCCAGCAGTCGACAGGGGACCACTGAAGCTTTCTTT. It encodes CASSRQGTTEAFF.

The chain combines TRBV12-3 or TRBV12-4 with TRBJ1-5, with D possibly being TRBD1 (6 bases). The ends were cut back, 7 bases at V and 11 bases at J, with 15 bases in the middle. This CDR3 is built from 12 residues. The CDR3 spells CASTSTGLAQHF. DNA for the CDR3: TGTGCCAGCACCTCGACAGGACTGGCCCAGCATTTT.

This rearrangement joins TRBV5-4 to TRBJ1-2; TRBD1 might be the D (5 bases). Germline values: CDR1 SGHNT, CDR2 YYREEE (reference sequence). The V end was cut by 1 base, the J end by 7 bases, with 14 bases between. This CDR3 region has 14 residues. The CDR3 protein is CASSLYGTMGGYTF. CDR3 nucleotide sequence: TGTGCCAGCAGCTTGTATGGGACGATGGGTGGCTACACCTTC.

This CDR3 is CASRLGGRTGELFF. In nucleotides, the CDR3 is TGCGCCAGCAGGCTCGGAGGGCGCACCGGGGAGCTGTTTTTT. The chain has TRBV4-3 and TRBJ2-2; maybe TRBD2 (6 bases). CDR1 and CDR2 from the germline V gene are LGHNA and YSLEER. This CDR3 has 14 amino acids. V was pared by 6 bases and J by 4 bases, with 12 bases between.

The chain couples TRBV5-1 to TRBJ1-6; 7 bases are a match to TRBD1. V lost 2 bases, J lost 12 bases, and 5 bases stayed unmatched. CDR3 length equals 13 residues. Germline V gene lookup returns CDR1 SGHRS and CDR2 YFSETQ. The CDR3 nucleotides read TGCGCCAGCAGCTTACAGGGGTTAGGACCCCTCCACTTT. Translated, it gives CASSLQGLGPLHF.

The chain joins TRBV6-5 to TRBJ2-2; 10 bases match TRBD2. V lost 7 bases, J lost 1 base, and 3 bases stayed unmatched. The germline V gene encodes CDR1 MNHEY and CDR2 SVGAGI. The CDR3 runs to 15 residues. The chain's CDR3 is CASTSSGRNTGELFF. The CDR3 DNA reads TGTGCCAGCACCTCTAGCGGGAGGAACACCGGGGAGCTGTTTTTT.

The V call is TRBV6-5, the J call TRBJ1-2; D is ambiguous. The CDR3 runs to 15 residues. Trimming stripped 6 bases from V and 4 bases from J, with 18 bases between. Germline lookup yields CDR1 MNHEY and CDR2 SVGAGI. The CDR3 nucleotides read TGTGCCAGCAGGGGCAGCCAGCCGAGGATCTATGGCTACACCTTC. Protein product: CASRGSQPRIYGYTF.

The gene calls are TRBV6-2 or TRBV6-3 and TRBJ1-2; a possible D gene is TRBD1 (5 bases). Per germline, CDR1 MNHEY and CDR2 SVGEGT. V was clipped by 1 base and J by 7 bases, with 13 bases between them. The CDR3 runs to 14 residues. For the CDR3, the DNA is TGTGCCAGCAGTTACTTTGGGGGTAGGAGTGGCTACACCTTC. It is translated as CASSYFGGRSGYTF.

The rearrangement uses TRBV28 and TRBJ2-7, with D maybe TRBD1 (6 bases). The V gene lost 7 bases and the J gene lost 6 bases, with 19 bases spanning the gap. CDR3 length equals 14 residues. CDR1 MDHEN and CDR2 SYDVKM come from the germline V gene. CDR3 loop: CASTPGHLASEQYF. CDR3 DNA sequence: TGTGCCAGCACCCCGGGACATTTAGCATCCGAGCAGTACTTC. Drawing the rest from reference TRBV28 and TRBJ2-7, the complete variable domain is DVKVTQSSRYLVKRTGEKVFLECVQDMDHENMFWYRQDPGLGLRLIYFSYDVKMKEKGDIPEGYSVSREKKERFSLILESASTNQTSMYLCASTPGHLASEQYFGPGTRLTVT.

This clone has a handful of counts. The chain uses TRBV5-4 and TRBJ1-5, with D unresolved. V shed 4 bases and J shed 2 bases, with 19 bases lying between them. CDR1 and CDR2 from the germline V gene are SGHNT and YYREEE (reference sequence). The CDR3 consists of 17 residues. CDR3 bases: TGTGCCAGCAGCCCGAGCCCCGACCAATCGGGCAATCAGCCCCAGCATTTT. It translates to CASSPSPDQSGNQPQHF.

The chain uses TRBV6-5 and TRBJ1-1; weak D call: TRBD1 (6 bases). The CDR3 runs to 15 residues. The germline CDR1 and CDR2 sequences are MNHEY and SVGAGI. The ends were cut back, 7 bases at V and 2 bases at J, with 17 bases in the middle. The CDR3 sequence: CASTWGAGINTEAFF. CDR3 nucleotide sequence: TGTGCCAGCACCTGGGGGGCGGGAATAAACACTGAAGCTTTCTTT.

DNA of the CDR3: TGTGCCAGCAGCTTAGATCGGGGGCTTGAAGCTTTCTTT. It is translated as CASSLDRGLEAFF. The J gene is TRBJ1-1, the V gene TRBV11-2; tentative D call: TRBD1 (6 bases). Trimming stripped 0 bases from V and 7 bases from J, with 9 bases between. Germline V gene lookup returns CDR1 SGHAT and CDR2 FQNNGV. The length of the CDR3 is 13 residues.

The chain combines TRBV3-1 (or the pseudogene TRBV3-2) with TRBJ2-5; TRBD2 aligns across 10 bases. Unmatched junction bases numbered 4, after V lost 0 bases and J lost 3 bases. CDR1 and CDR2 (germline): LGHDT, YNNKEL (reference sequence). The CDR3 contains 16 residues. CDR3 DNA: TGTGCCAGCAGCCAAGAAGCTGGACTAGCGGAAGAGACCCAGTACTTC. Protein product: CASSQEAGLAEETQYF.

The sample holds a few counts of this clone. The chain couples TRBV18 to TRBJ2-7; weak D call: TRBD1 (5 bases). The CDR3 length is 14 residues. V was pared by 3 bases and J by 6 bases, with 15 bases between. Germline values: CDR1 KGHSH, CDR2 LQKENI. In DNA, the CDR3 is TGTGCCAGCTCACCGGTTGGCAGCAGGGCCGAGCAGTACTTC. It translates to CASSPVGSRAEQYF. Together with reference TRBV18 and TRBJ2-7, the CDR3 gives the full variable domain: NAGVMQNPRHLVRRRGQEARLRCSPMKGHSHVYWYRQLPEEGLKFMVYLQKENIIDESGMPKERFSAEFPKEGPSILRIQQVVRGDSAAYFCASSPVGSRAEQYFGPGTRLTVT.

The chain carries TRBV5-1 and TRBJ1-5, with TRBD1 identical over 7 bases. This CDR3 is 15 amino acids long. Germline V gives CDR1 SGHRS, CDR2 YFSETQ. With V trimmed by 1 base and J by 8 bases, 9 bases remained unmatched. This chain's CDR3 is CASSLLGTDGEPQHF. The CDR3, as DNA: TGCGCCAGCAGCTTGCTCGGGACAGATGGCGAGCCCCAGCATTTT.

V gene TRBV28 combines with J gene TRBJ1-1; D may be TRBD1 (6 bases). Germline lookup yields CDR1 MDHEN and CDR2 SYDVKM. CDR3 size: 14 residues. V was cut by 6 bases and J by 4 bases, with 15 bases left in between. CDR3 bases: TGTGCCAGCAGGGGGTCAGGGGAGTTCACTGAAGCTTTCTTT. Encoded protein: CASRGSGEFTEAFF.

The chain joins TRBV18 to TRBJ2-7; TRBD2 matches 8 bases. V trimming: 3 bases; J trimming: 5 bases; junction bases outside the gene matches: 12. Germline CDR1 is KGHSH and CDR2 is LQKENI. The CDR3 spans 16 residues. The CDR3 loop reads CASSPLLSGMKNEQYF. DNA of the CDR3: TGTGCCAGCTCACCCTTGCTTAGCGGGATGAAGAACGAGCAGTACTTC.

The chain combines TRBV5-1 with TRBJ1-1; 7 nucleotides match TRBD1. Trimming removed 0 bases from V and 5 bases from J; junction bases left unmatched: 7. The CDR3 extends over 15 amino acids. Germline values: CDR1 SGHRS, CDR2 YFSETQ. CDR3 amino acids: CASSLDRGTATEAFF. Here the CDR3 DNA reads TGCGCCAGCAGCTTGGATCGTGGGACAGCAACTGAAGCTTTCTTT.

The genes are TRBV28 and TRBJ2-5; TRBD1 is a possible D gene (6 bases). CDR1 and CDR2 (germline): MDHEN, SYDVKM. Trimming removed 7 bases from V and 0 bases from J, with 21 bases in between. The CDR3 runs to 17 residues. For the CDR3, the DNA is TGTGCCAGCAACAACCTCCCCATCGACAGGAACCAAGAGACCCAGTACTTC. Translation: CASNNLPIDRNQETQYF. The entire variable domain, with the rest obtained from reference TRBV28 and TRBJ2-5, is as follows: DVKVTQSSRYLVKRTGEKVFLECVQDMDHENMFWYRQDPGLGLRLIYFSYDVKMKEKGDIPEGYSVSREKKERFSLILESASTNQTSMYLCASNNLPIDRNQETQYFGPGTRLLVL.

The V gene is TRBV6-6, the J gene TRBJ1-2; the D is unclear. The germline gives CDR1 MNHNY, CDR2 SVGAGI (reference sequence). Deletions cut 1 base from V and 6 bases from J, with 12 bases between. The CDR3 extends over 14 amino acids. DNA for the CDR3: TGTGCCAGCAGTTACTTGCGCTCGGAGGATGGCTACACCTTC. Encoded protein: CASSYLRSEDGYTF.

This rearrangement joins TRBV7-2 to TRBJ2-7, with D perhaps matching TRBD1 (6 bases). V was pared by 2 bases and J by 5 bases, with 10 bases between. Germline-derived CDR1 and CDR2 are SGHTA and FQGNSA. This CDR3 contains 13 residues. The CDR3 reads CASSLMRGNEQYF. The CDR3 DNA reads TGTGCCAGCAGCTTAATGAGGGGGAACGAGCAGTACTTC.

This sequence joins TRBV2 and TRBJ1-1, with D uncertain. In germline, CDR1 is SNHLY, CDR2 FYNNEI. Trimming cost V 6 bases and J 0 bases, with 11 bases left between them. This CDR3 has 14 amino acids. The CDR3 region has the DNA TGTGCCAGCAGGCCCCAGGCGATGAACACTGAAGCTTTCTTT. Residues: CASRPQAMNTEAFF.

CDR3 nucleotides: TGTGCCAGCAAAGCTAGCGGAGGGAATGAGCAGTTCTTC. Its translation: CASKASGGNEQFF. J is TRBJ2-1 and V is TRBV6-5, with TRBD2 matching over 7 bases. Trimming removed 7 bases from V and 7 bases from J; junction bases left unmatched: 7. From germline, CDR1 is MNHEY and CDR2 SVGAGI. This CDR3 is 13 amino acids long.

V usage is TRBV6-6 and J usage is TRBJ2-6; 8 nucleotides line up with TRBD2. CDR3 length equals 17 residues. V shed 5 bases and J 0 bases; nucleotides not matched to a gene: 6. Germline V gene data show CDR1 as MNHNY and CDR2 as SVGAGI (reference sequence). CDR3 in amino acids: CASSPQAGVSGANVLTF. DNA for the CDR3: TGTGCCAGCAGTCCCCAAGCGGGGGTCTCTGGGGCCAACGTCCTGACTTTC.